A single TCR beta chain is shown here with its context. Its antigen is still unknown. Using immunoSEQ multiplex PCR, the repertoire was profiled, and TCRdb retains in-frame clones only, with some absent. The sample yields around 32,000 clones, around 71% seen once. This sample was included in a study of STAT5B mutations in CD4+ large granular lymphocyte leukemia. Study conclusions and caveats: Data were not HLA-matched across samples. TRBV06-family usage was enriched in top patient clones (8/27) versus controls (2/35). Approximately 25% of private leukemic clonotypes occurred rarely in other patients' non-leukemic repertoires.

The V end lost 2 bases, the J end lost 4 bases, and 15 bases lay between the germline ends. From germline, CDR1 is GTSNPN and CDR2 SVGIG (reference sequence). This CDR3 has 15 amino acids. This clonotype originated in a human donor in good health. The material sequenced was CD4+ T cells from blood buffy coats. V is TRBV30 and J is TRBJ1-3; weak D call: TRBD1 (5 bases). The DNA for the CDR3 is TGTGCCTGGAGTCTCGACAGTGGGTACGGAAACACCATATATTTT. Its translation: CAWSLDSGYGNTIYF.